This TCR beta chain was recorded in a study of T cell clonality in common variable immunodeficiency (dated by TCRdb to 2015 to 2017). On the study overall, not on this receptor specifically: Patient heterogeneity within the CVID cohort put limits on correlating repertoire features with clinical complications. Despite equal DNA input, controls averaged approximately 74,000 unique sequences per sample versus about 32,000 in CVID samples. TCRbeta clonality was higher in CVID subjects than in healthy controls (t-test p = 0.018), and the increase was most characteristic of about a third of subjects. Healthy controls shared more TCRbeta clones with each other than CVID subjects shared among themselves (p < 0.0001). According to the authors, figuring out what caused the increased clonality in CVID would require sequencing the repertoires of T cell subpopulations. Reportedly, TCRbeta sequences from CVID had fewer deletions and N-nucleotide insertions, and highly modified clones with 13 or more V deletions were absent from CVID.

Taken from the germline V gene (reference sequence), the CDR1 and CDR2 loops are DFQATT and SNEGSKA. Compared with germline, V lacks 6 bases and J lacks 0 bases; bases without a gene match: 4. CDR3 length: 15 amino acids, cysteine to phenylalanine. The DNA covers only part of the CDR3, 36 bases in frame from base 1. CVID was diagnosed by standard criteria: serum IgG, IgA and/or IgM reduced below normal range, plus specific antibody deficiency. There were 44 subjects in the CVID group (approximately 15 female and roughly 30 male), ranging in age from roughly 9 to 65 years, with a mean age of approximately 40. Most CVID patients and most healthy controls were of Caucasian heritage. Replacement immunoglobulin therapy had been administered to all CVID subjects for at least one year at the time of study participation. At blood collection, none of the CVID subjects was ill or on immunomodulatory or immunosuppressive medication. From each donor, 5 to 8 ml of heparinized peripheral whole blood was collected. Genomic DNA from adults with common variable immune deficiency (CVID) and from healthy adult controls was used to sequence TCRbeta CDR3 repertoires. Diluted blood was density-centrifuged over Hypaque 1077 or Ficoll-Paque to isolate peripheral blood mononuclear cells. Unsorted mononuclear cells served as the source of genomic DNA, which was extracted either by Qiagen column purification or by a centrifugation-based method.

Equivalent amounts of genomic DNA from CVID and control samples were used as sequencing input. For every sample, a 60 bp segment covering the rearranged TCRbeta CDR3 region was amplified and then sequenced. The immunoSEQ assay, a bias-corrected multiplex PCR combined with high-throughput sequencing, was used for TCRbeta amplification. On the study's bioinformatics: Every unique nucleotide sequence was considered a clone and was annotated with V, D and J genes, copy number and frequency. Sequences were labeled productive if in frame, and non-productive if out of frame or containing stop codons. As previously described, Shannon's entropy was used to calculate clonality. The predicted amino acid sequences of productive clones were used to derive mean CDR3 Kyte-Doolittle hydropathy. The R hclust function was used to hierarchically cluster scaled V gene usage with Manhattan distance and complete linkage. Sharing of clones by CDR3 amino acid sequence was evaluated by resampling 12 repertoires per group over 100 rounds. Repertoires were searched for 70 published EBV-specific and about 250 published CMV-specific TCRbeta sequences. A couple of CVID samples yielding fewer than 10,000 sequences were excluded from analysis, leaving some 40 CVID repertoires. This immuneACCESS table, as held by TCRdb, lists in-frame sequences with V and J called but not all clones. Of the missing ones, under half trace to an unresolved V gene in checked studies; the others have no known cause. That table is the source of V, J and clone size, and D and trimming were worked out from the DNA. The table gives some 16,000 clones for this sample, with none occurring only once. In total, the top ten clones hold roughly an eighth of the sample.

In this sample, this clone turned up many times. Its recognized antigen is unknown. The read ends 3 residues early relative to the CDR3; the germline J gene fills the gap. Rearrangement joined TRBV20-1 to TRBJ2-6, with 8 middle bases fitting TRBD1. Sequencing used peripheral blood mononuclear cells. The sequence was obtained from a human donor with common variable immunodeficiency. CDR3 DNA, as far as it was read: TGCAGTGCCGACAGGGGATCCTCTGGGGCCAACGTC. Its protein reads: CSADRGSSGANV. Given in full, the CDR3 is CSADRGSSGANVLTF.